The 24 T cell receptor beta chains given below trace back to one sample, sequenced in a study of regulatory T cells in long-lasting Graves disease. TCR beta libraries were built with iRepertoire HTBI primers and Arm-PCR of CDR3 regions. TCRdb re-called the multiplex PCR reads with MiXCR, one entry per CDR3 protein. Here the sample spans about 300,000 distinct CDR3 sequences, approximately 20% being singletons. Time point defined: persistent/refractory GD, antithyroid drugs over 5 years with positive TRAb. Following extraction of RNA from PBMCs, that RNA was used to make the TCR library. The starting material was peripheral blood mononuclear cells (PBMCs), obtained when the disease was refractory, from a patient treated with antithyroid drugs. The receptors shown here come from a female donor with Graves disease.

This clonotype was recorded many times. This chain's CDR3 is CASSLAPGQGPYEQYF. The CDR3 DNA sequence: TGTGCCAGCAGTTTAGCACCGGGACAGGGTCCATACGAGCAGTACTTC. The rearrangement joins TRBV28 to TRBJ2-7, with 9 bases matching TRBD1. Trimming at V came to 2 bases and at J to 4 bases, leaving 9 bases not matched to a gene. Per the germline V gene, CDR1 is MDHEN and CDR2 is SYDVKM. This CDR3 is 16 amino acids long.

This chain uses TRBV3-1 with TRBJ2-7; TRBD2 is a possible D gene (5 bases). Trimming removed 3 bases from V and 4 bases from J, with 16 bases in between. CDR3 length equals 15 residues. CDR1 LGHDT and CDR2 YNNKEL come from the germline V gene (reference sequence). CDR3 DNA sequence: TGTGCCAGCAGCCATACTACTGAAGGACTTTACGAGCAGTACTTC. Amino acids: CASSHTTEGLYEQYF.

V usage is TRBV25-1 and J usage is TRBJ2-5, with D tentatively TRBD1 (6 bases). Trimming took off 4 bases at V and 1 base at J, with 13 bases between the two ends. CDR3 length equals 15 residues. Germline CDR1 is MGHDK and CDR2 is SYGVNS. CDR3 DNA: TGTGCCAGCAGTGTCAAATCCAGGGGCCAAGAGACCCAGTACTTC. It encodes CASSVKSRGQETQYF.

The sample holds many counts of this clonotype. The V and J genes are TRBV10-3 and TRBJ2-7; perhaps TRBD1 as D (6 bases). The V gene lost 4 bases and the J gene lost 3 bases, with 13 bases spanning the gap. The CDR3 is 14 amino acids. CDR1 is ENHRY, CDR2 SYGVKD, per germline. Written as DNA, the CDR3 is TGTGCCATCAGTGTGGGGGCAGGTAGCTACGAGCAGTACTTC. Encoded protein: CAISVGAGSYEQYF.

This clonotype was seen more than once but under ten times. V usage is TRBV10-3 and J usage is TRBJ1-1, with D unclear. V was clipped by 5 bases and J by 4 bases, with 8 bases between them. The CDR3 runs 12 residues. The germline V gene has CDR1 ENHRY and CDR2 SYGVKD. Here the CDR3 reads CAISISRTEAFF. CDR3 coding DNA: TGTGCCATCAGTATTAGTCGCACTGAAGCTTTCTTT.

This clonotype has a handful of counts. This chain links TRBV18 with TRBJ2-4; TRBD1 matches at 7 bases. The V segment lost 2 bases and the J segment 5 bases; nucleotides outside the gene matches: 6. Germline CDR1 is KGHSH and CDR2 is LQKENI. The CDR3 has 15 amino acids. CDR3 in amino acids: CASSPRVQGENIQYF. For the CDR3, the DNA is TGTGCCAGCTCACCAAGGGTGCAGGGGGAAAACATTCAGTACTTC.

This clonotype showed up many times. The chain has TRBV28 and TRBJ2-5, with 7 bases identical to TRBD2. This CDR3 has 12 amino acids. Germline values: CDR1 MDHEN, CDR2 SYDVKM. J gave up 11 bases and V 3 bases, and 6 bases lay outside the gene matches. CDR3 DNA: TGTGCCAGCAGTTTTCCGGCGGGAGAGCAGTACTTC. This gives the protein CASSFPAGEQYF. Filled out from reference TRBV28 and TRBJ2-5, the complete variable domain reads DVKVTQSSRYLVKRTGEKVFLECVQDMDHENMFWYRQDPGLGLRLIYFSYDVKMKEKGDIPEGYSVSREKKERFSLILESASTNQTSMYLCASSFPAGEQYFGPGTRLLVL.

CDR3 nucleotides: TGCGCCAGCAGCTTGTCCCTGGACAGGGGACGGGACGAGCAGTACTTC. It translates to CASSLSLDRGRDEQYF. The gene calls are TRBV5-1 and TRBJ2-7, with TRBD1 identical over 9 bases. This CDR3 has 16 residues. The junction had 10 bases not matched to a gene; V was cut back by 1 base and J by 5 bases. Germline V lookup: CDR1 SGHRS, CDR2 YFSETQ. Full variable domain (remainder filled in from reference TRBV5-1 and TRBJ2-7): KAGVTQTPRYLIKTRGQQVTLSCSPISGHRSVSWYQQTPGQGLQFLFEYFSETQRNKGNFPGRFSGRQFSNSRSEMNVSTLELGDSALYLCASSLSLDRGRDEQYFGPGTRLTVT.

With respect to this clonotype: A read error is possible here, since a much larger clone lies one base away. The V gene is TRBV7-6, the J gene TRBJ1-2; weak D call: TRBD1 (6 bases). Per the germline V gene, CDR1 is SGHVS and CDR2 is FNYEAQ. Trimming took 5 bases from V and 6 from J, leaving 13 bases between them. CDR3 length equals 13 residues. CDR3 in amino acids: CASSETGFHGYTF. In nucleotides, the CDR3 is TGTGCCAGCAGCGAAACAGGGTTCCATGGCTACACCTTC.

Here the CDR3 reads CASSSRTADGYTF. The CDR3 DNA reads TGCGCCAGCAGCTCCAGGACTGCGGATGGCTACACCTTC. The chain carries TRBV5-1 and TRBJ1-2, with D unresolved. V lost 3 bases and J lost 6, with 12 bases in between. This CDR3 region has 13 residues. Per germline, CDR1 SGHRS and CDR2 YFSETQ.

The chain couples TRBV12-3 or TRBV12-4 to TRBJ2-1; D possibly corresponds to TRBD2 (6 bases). The CDR3 length is 12 residues. V lost 6 bases and J 9 bases, leaving 12 bases between the germline ends. The chain's CDR3 is CASSRSGIEQFF. The CDR3 DNA follows: TGTGCCAGCAGCCGTAGCGGAATTGAGCAGTTCTTC.

The V gene is TRBV4-2, the J gene TRBJ2-7; the D is unclear. V gave up 0 bases and J gave up 3 bases, with 12 bases separating them. Germline V gene sequence: CDR1 LGHNA, CDR2 YNFKEQ. The CDR3 covers 15 residues. The CDR3 loop is CASSQETTSLYEQYF. The CDR3 DNA reads as TGTGCCAGCAGCCAAGAGACGACTTCCCTCTACGAGCAGTACTTC.

CDR3 nucleotide sequence: TGTGCCAGCAGGCGACAGTCTGGGGCCAACGTCCTGACTTTC. Amino acids: CASRRQSGANVLTF. The J gene is TRBJ2-6, the V gene TRBV12-3 or TRBV12-4; perhaps TRBD1 as D (5 bases). V dropped 6 bases and J dropped 1 base, with 7 bases sitting between them. CDR3 length: 14 amino acids.

The V and J genes are TRBV9 and TRBJ1-1; D might be TRBD1 (6 bases). Trimming stripped 3 bases from V and 5 bases from J, with 11 bases between. Germline lookup yields CDR1 SGDLS and CDR2 YYNGEE. The CDR3 consists of 13 residues. DNA for the CDR3: TGTGCCAGCAGCGCGTCAACAGGGACTGAAGCTTTCTTT. Protein product: CASSASTGTEAFF.

This clonotype was found a few times. V is TRBV12-3 or TRBV12-4 and J is TRBJ1-5, with 8 positions matching TRBD1. V was clipped by 6 bases and J by 0 bases; unmatched bases: 16. The CDR3 spans 19 residues. The CDR3 DNA follows: TGTGCCAGCAGCCGAATACAGGGGGATACACCTCTTAGCAATCAGCCCCAGCATTTT. This gives the protein CASSRIQGDTPLSNQPQHF.

V usage is TRBV20-1 and J usage is TRBJ2-7, with D unclear. The V and J ends lost 0 bases and 3 bases respectively, with 9 bases between them. Germline lookup yields CDR1 DFQATT and CDR2 SNEGSKA (reference sequence). CDR3 length equals 13 residues. DNA for the CDR3: TGCAGTGCTAGAGAGTTTCCGGGCTACGAGCAGTACTTC. This codes for CSAREFPGYEQYF.

The chain joins TRBV5-4 to TRBJ1-6; tentatively, D is TRBD1 (5 bases). V lost 7 bases to trimming and J lost 6 bases, with 17 bases between them. Per the germline V gene, CDR1 is SGHNT and CDR2 is YYREEE (reference sequence). This CDR3 contains 15 residues. The CDR3 here is CASRDPRYSNSPLHF. In DNA form, the CDR3 reads TGTGCCAGCCGGGACCCGCGCTACTCTAATTCACCCCTCCACTTT.

In its sample, this clonotype was seen a few times. This chain links TRBV3-2 with TRBJ2-7; TRBD2, the table's D call, lacks a check against the DNA. TRBV3-2 constitutes a pseudogene. The CDR3 sequence is 17 residues long. CDR3 amino acids: CASSQVSQAGATYEQYF. The CDR3, as DNA: TGTGCCAGCAGCCAAGTTTCCCAAGCGGGAGCCACCTACGAGCAGTACTTC.

The chain couples TRBV7-9 to TRBJ2-7; tentative D call: TRBD1 (6 bases). The CDR3 contains 16 residues. Germline V gene lookup returns CDR1 SEHNR and CDR2 FQNEAQ (reference sequence). V was clipped by 0 bases and J by 2 bases, with 14 bases between them. The CDR3 is CASSLASGQSPYEQYF. DNA for the CDR3: TGTGCCAGCAGCTTAGCGTCAGGACAGAGCCCCTACGAGCAGTACTTC.

The table lists this clonotype with a few counts. One end of the junction fails to match germline, which may point to a read error. In DNA form, the CDR3 reads TGCAGTTCTAGGGCAGCGGGAGGGTACGAGCAGTACTTC. Protein product: CSSRAAGGYEQYF. V usage is TRBV20-1 and J usage is TRBJ2-7; 10 nucleotides agree with TRBD2. Germline CDR1 DFQATT, CDR2 SNEGSKA (reference sequence). The CDR3 is 13 residues long.

The sample holds many counts of this clonotype. The chain recombines TRBV28 with TRBJ2-7; 9 bases match TRBD1. V lost 5 bases, J lost 4 bases, and 6 bases stayed unmatched. CDR1 and CDR2 (germline): MDHEN, SYDVKM. CDR3 length: 14 amino acids. This chain's CDR3 is CASSNRGLSYEQYF. The CDR3 DNA reads TGTGCCAGCAGTAACAGGGGGCTTAGTTACGAGCAGTACTTC.

This clonotype came up many times. The chain has TRBV28 and TRBJ2-5; the D is unclear. The CDR3 sequence is 15 residues long. V was pared by 5 bases and J by 0 bases, with 13 bases between. Germline V gives CDR1 MDHEN, CDR2 SYDVKM. DNA for the CDR3: TGTGCCAGCAGTACCCAGGACCCTTACCAAGAGACCCAGTACTTC. This sequence encodes CASSTQDPYQETQYF.

The chain employs TRBV7-9 and TRBJ1-1; 12 nucleotides align to TRBD1. Germline V gene sequence: CDR1 SEHNR, CDR2 FQNEAQ (reference sequence). The CDR3 is 15 residues long. V gave up 5 bases and J gave up 5 bases; unmatched junction bases: 6. CDR3 nucleotides: TGTGCCAGCAGCCAGGGGGGACAGGGGGCGACTGAAGCTTTCTTT. It specifies CASSQGGQGATEAFF. The full variable domain, with the rest looked up from reference TRBV7-9 and TRBJ1-1, is DTGVSQNPRHKITKRGQNVTFRCDPISEHNRLYWYRQTLGQGPEFLTYFQNEAQLEKSRLLSDRFSAERPKGSFSTLEIQRTEQGDSAMYLCASSQGGQGATEAFFGQGTRLTVV.

This clonotype was recorded at least ten times. The genes are TRBV6-2 or TRBV6-3 and TRBJ2-7; 14 bases match TRBD2. The ends lost 2 bases at V and 8 bases at J; junction bases unmatched: 5. Germline lookup yields CDR1 MNHEY and CDR2 SVGEGT. This CDR3 contains 15 residues. CDR3 bases: TGTGCCAGCAGTTACGGACTAGCGGGAGGTACCCAGCAGTACTTC. Residues: CASSYGLAGGTQQYF.